Sequencing of this T cell receptor beta chain was carried out in a study of patients and donors after allogeneic stem cell transplantation. TCRdb itself ran the RT-PCR reads through MiXCR, one entry per CDR3 protein. Of over 400,000 distinct CDR3 sequences listed, under 20% are singletons. Material for sequencing was blood, either unsorted or a sorted T cell fraction (not recorded which). This clonotype was sampled from a human donor who was either an allogeneic HSCT recipient or a stem cell or donor lymphocyte infusion donor (not recorded which). It is not recorded whose cells these are; they may come from a transplant donor.

The CDR3 protein is CATRATGSNQPQHF. The CDR3, as DNA: TGTGCCACCAGGGCGACTGGGAGCAATCAGCCCCAGCATTTT. This rearrangement joins TRBV24-1 to TRBJ1-5, with D hard to call. Trimming shortened V by 7 bases and J by 1 base, and 10 bases separated the two germline ends. The CDR3 consists of 14 residues. CDR1 is KGHDR, CDR2 SFDVKD, per germline.